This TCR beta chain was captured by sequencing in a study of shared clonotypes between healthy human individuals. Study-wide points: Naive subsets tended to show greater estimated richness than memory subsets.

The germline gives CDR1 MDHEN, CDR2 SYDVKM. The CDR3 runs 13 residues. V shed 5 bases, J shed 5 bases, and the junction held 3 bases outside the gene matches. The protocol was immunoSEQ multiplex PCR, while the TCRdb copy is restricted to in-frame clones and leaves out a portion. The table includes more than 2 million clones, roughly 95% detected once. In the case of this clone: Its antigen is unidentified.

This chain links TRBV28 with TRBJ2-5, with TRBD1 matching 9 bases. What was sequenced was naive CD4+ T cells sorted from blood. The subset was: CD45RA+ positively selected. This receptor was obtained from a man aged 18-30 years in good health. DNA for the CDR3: TGTGCCAGCAGTACAGGGGGCGGGGAGACCCAGTACTTC. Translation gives CASSTGGGETQYF.